What follows are 18 T cell receptor beta chains derived from one specimen sequenced in a study of cytotoxic CD8 clonotypes in ibrutinib-treated CLL. Libraries were prepared by immunoSEQ multiplex PCR; TCRdb keeps only in-frame clonotypes and omits some of them. The sample holds about 97,000 clones; 70% to 85% are singletons and the top ten take about 32%. The specimen comprised PBMCs, sampled after 12 months of ibrutinib treatment. These receptors all stem from a human donor with chronic lymphocytic leukemia.

This chain uses TRBV14 with TRBJ2-5; D is possibly TRBD1 (6 bases). V lost 2 bases and J lost 4, with 14 bases in between. The CDR3 extends over 15 amino acids. Germline V gives CDR1 SGHDN, CDR2 FVKESK. DNA of the CDR3: TGTGCCAGCAGCCAATTACAGGGCTGGGGAGAGACCCAGTACTTC. Translation: CASSQLQGWGETQYF.

The chain links TRBV5-5 to TRBJ2-4; D perhaps matches TRBD1 (5 bases). V was pared by 0 bases and J by 8 bases, with 15 bases between. Germline loops: CDR1 SGHKS, CDR2 YYEKEE (reference sequence). The CDR3 consists of 15 residues. As DNA, the CDR3 is TGTGCCAGCAGCTTGGAAGTTAGGGGATCCGACATTCAGTACTTC. It specifies CASSLEVRGSDIQYF.

The chain joins TRBV10-3 to TRBJ2-2; weak D call: TRBD2 (6 bases). V lost 5 bases, J lost 8 bases, and 12 bases lay in between. This CDR3 region has 13 residues. In germline, CDR1 is ENHRY, CDR2 SYGVKD. This CDR3 is CAISLDGGGELFF. CDR3 in DNA: TGTGCCATCAGTTTGGACGGGGGAGGGGAGCTGTTTTTT.

The chain employs TRBV6-5 and TRBJ2-7, with D perhaps assigned TRBD1 or TRBD2 (5 bases each). The CDR3 length is 15 residues. Per the germline V gene, CDR1 is MNHEY and CDR2 is SVGAGI. The germline V and J ends were trimmed by 2 bases and 5 bases, with 16 bases remaining between them. The CDR3 nucleotides are TGTGCCAGCAGTTACCTCATGGGGGTGAACAACGAGCAGTACTTC. This codes for CASSYLMGVNNEQYF.

V gene TRBV11-1 combines with J gene TRBJ2-7; D call uncertain. The V end was cut by 1 base, the J end by 2 bases, with 9 bases between. The CDR3 totals 14 residues. Germline values: CDR1 SGHAT, CDR2 FQDESV (reference sequence). CDR3 residues: CASSLVPETYEQYF. CDR3 sequence (DNA): TGTGCCAGCAGCTTAGTGCCCGAAACCTACGAGCAGTACTTC.

This sequence joins TRBV4-2 and TRBJ2-2; possibly TRBD2 for D (6 bases). This CDR3 has 14 residues. From germline, CDR1 is LGHNA and CDR2 YNFKEQ. The germline V and J ends were trimmed by 5 bases and 1 base, with 8 bases remaining between them. The chain's CDR3 is CASSFSGNTGELFF. The CDR3 DNA sequence: TGTGCCAGCAGCTTTAGCGGGAACACCGGGGAGCTGTTTTTT.

This clone was picked up one time. The rearrangement links TRBV5-1 to TRBJ2-5; TRBD1 matches at 7 bases. Germline V gives CDR1 SGHRS, CDR2 YFSETQ. The CDR3 has 13 amino acids. Trimming removed 9 bases from V and 5 bases from J; junction bases left unmatched: 10. CDR3 in DNA: TGCGCCACACCGACAGGGTGGTGGGAGACCCAGTACTTC. Its translation is CATPTGWWETQYF.

The chain links TRBV30 to TRBJ2-2; D not resolved. The germline V gene encodes CDR1 GTSNPN and CDR2 SVGIG (reference sequence). V was cut by 0 bases and J by 3 bases, with 8 bases left in between. The CDR3 spans 14 residues. Here the CDR3 reads CAWSVRAYTGELFF. CDR3 nucleotide sequence: TGTGCCTGGAGTGTAAGGGCTTACACCGGGGAGCTGTTTTTT.

V usage is TRBV30 and J usage is TRBJ2-7; D possibly corresponds to TRBD1 (6 bases). V was shortened by 0 bases and J by 1 base, with 13 bases between the two germline ends. The CDR3 extends over 15 amino acids. Germline loops: CDR1 GTSNPN, CDR2 SVGIG (reference sequence). CDR3 DNA sequence: TGTGCCTGGAGTGTAGGTGGGGGCAGTTCCTACGAGCAGTACTTC. Protein: CAWSVGGGSSYEQYF.

The chain is built from TRBV6-1 and TRBJ1-3; D remains unclear. The V end was cut by 1 base, the J end by 3 bases, with 10 bases between. This CDR3 is built from 15 residues. Germline assignment: CDR1 MNHNS and CDR2 SASEGT. The CDR3 spells CASSEGLTGGNTIYF. Here the CDR3 DNA reads TGTGCCAGCAGTGAAGGACTAACTGGTGGAAACACCATATATTTT.

The chain combines TRBV7-8 with TRBJ1-2; TRBD1 matches at 10 bases. The CDR3 contains 14 residues. V lost 3 bases, J lost 4 bases, and 2 bases stayed unmatched. Germline V gene lookup returns CDR1 SGHVS and CDR2 FQNEAQ. CDR3 loop: CASSFRTGGYGYTF. The DNA of the CDR3 is TGTGCCAGCAGCTTCCGGACAGGGGGCTATGGCTACACCTTC. The whole variable domain, remainder taken from reference TRBV7-8 and TRBJ1-2, is GAGVSQSPRYKVAKRGQDVALRCDPISGHVSLFWYQQALGQGPEFLTYFQNEAQLDKSGLPSDRFFAERPEGSVSTLKIQRTQQEDSAVYLCASSFRTGGYGYTFGSGTRLTVV.

The chain joins TRBV5-4 to TRBJ2-5, with 7 bases aligning to TRBD1. The V gene's germline CDR1 is SGHNT and CDR2 YYREEE (reference sequence). The V and J ends lost 4 bases and 3 bases, in that order; junction bases with no gene match: 3. The CDR3 runs to 13 residues. Here the CDR3 DNA reads TGTGCCAGCAGCCGCGACAGGGAAGAGACCCAGTACTTC. It yields the protein CASSRDREETQYF.

The V and J genes are TRBV20-1 and TRBJ1-4; D call uncertain. CDR1 is DFQATT, CDR2 SNEGSKA, per germline (reference sequence). V was trimmed by 5 bases and J by 5 bases, leaving 3 bases between them. This CDR3 region has 10 residues. This CDR3 is CSASNEKLFF. The CDR3 nucleotides are TGCAGTGCTTCGAATGAAAAACTGTTTTTT.

In this sample, this clone turned up a few times. The rearrangement uses TRBV6-5 and TRBJ1-1; D is possibly TRBD1 (5 bases). This CDR3 spans 12 amino acids. Germline CDR1 is MNHEY and CDR2 is SVGAGI. Between the trimmed V and J ends, which lost 11 bases and 1 base, there was a span of 11 bases. CDR3 loop: CACHGTNTEAFF. The CDR3 DNA is TGTGCCTGTCACGGGACGAACACTGAAGCTTTCTTT.

Remarks on this clone: The CDR3 does not end in the conserved phenylalanine or tryptophan, so this is likely a read error. No DNA is shown, since the ends of the CDR3 on it are uncertain; the CDR3 is the one TCRdb lists. J is TRBJ1-2 and V is TRBV21-1; TRBD1, as called in the table, went unchecked against the DNA. TRBV21-1 is a pseudogene locus. 10 amino acids form the CDR3, both terminal residues included. The CDR3 region is CASVARDSHL.

There are a few counts of this clone. The chain carries TRBV9 and TRBJ2-5; tentatively, D is TRBD2 (6 bases). Germline lookup yields CDR1 SGDLS and CDR2 YYNGEE. The V gene lost 0 bases and the J gene lost 3 bases, with 9 bases spanning the gap. The length of the CDR3 is 14 residues. The CDR3 spells CASSVAWGEETQYF. For the CDR3, the DNA is TGTGCCAGCAGCGTAGCCTGGGGGGAAGAGACCCAGTACTTC.

CDR3 sequence: CASRKLSTANYGYTF. The DNA of the CDR3 is TGTGCCAGCAGGAAACTCTCGACAGCAAACTATGGCTACACCTTC. The chain has TRBV6-6 and TRBJ1-2; a weak D match, TRBD1 (5 bases). The V gene's germline CDR1 is MNHNY and CDR2 SVGAGI (reference sequence). Trimming removed 6 bases from V and 2 bases from J, with 16 bases in between. The CDR3 length is 15 residues.

The chain combines TRBV5-5 with TRBJ1-2; 7 bases agree with TRBD1. Germline assignment: CDR1 SGHKS and CDR2 YYEKEE (reference sequence). With 5 bases clipped from V and 8 bases from J, the junction kept 12 bases outside the gene matches. This CDR3 is 14 amino acids long. This CDR3 is CASSPGQNMDGYTF. The CDR3 DNA reads TGTGCCAGCAGTCCGGGACAGAATATGGACGGCTACACCTTC. Using reference TRBV5-5 and TRBJ1-2 for the parts outside the CDR3, the full variable domain is DAGVTQSPTHLIKTRGQQVTLRCSPISGHKSVSWYQQVLGQGPQFIFQYYEKEERGRGNFPDRFSARQFPNYSSELNVNALLLGDSALYLCASSPGQNMDGYTFGSGTRLTVV.